This is a list of T cell receptor beta chains from one sample in a study of cytomegalovirus exposure and HLA in healthy donors. This table comes from immunoSEQ multiplex PCR, and its TCRdb copy is limited to in-frame clones, with some not included. The profile shows under 200,000 clones, around 84% of them singletons. The sample comprised PBMCs. The receptors derive from a man between 18 and 29 years old in good health and CMV-seropositive. Each CDR3 is given with its conserved first and last residue. D genes are given only for firm matches. Rows may omit the clone size; those that give it use once, few, many or a size class.

j_call clone_size cdr3_length d_call v_call cdr3_nt cdr3_aa
TRBJ2-7 once 14 - TRBV6-1 TGTGCCAGCAGTCGCACGGACTATTATTACGAGCAGTACTTC CASSRTDYYYEQYF
TRBJ1-2 - 14 - TRBV7-9 TGTGCCAGCAGCCAAGCTCTCACGGACTATGGCTACACCTTC CASSQALTDYGYTF
TRBJ2-2 - 20 TRBD2 TRBV5-1 TGCGCCAGCAGCTTGGACGTAGCGGGAGATCTCCTCGCGAACACCGGGGAGCTGTTTTTT CASSLDVAGDLLANTGELFF
TRBJ2-5 - 16 TRBD1 TRBV11-2 TGTGCCAGCAGCTTAGACCTGCAGGGGGCGAAAGAGACCCAGTACTTC CASSLDLQGAKETQYF
TRBJ2-7 - 16 - TRBV6-6 TGTGCCAGCAGTTACTCGCCCCTCTCGGAGTCCTACGAGCAGTACTTC CASSYSPLSESYEQYF
TRBJ1-5 - 13 - TRBV2 TGTGCCAGCAGTGAAAACACAGTCACGGCCCAGCATTTT CASSENTVTAQHF
TRBJ2-5 once 16 TRBD2 TRBV5-1 TGCGCCAGCAGCTTCGGACTAGCGGGAGTTCAAGAGACCCAGTACTTC CASSFGLAGVQETQYF
TRBJ2-7 - 15 TRBD2 TRBV7-8 TGTGCCAGCAGCTTAGGGACTAGCGGGCAGTCGGGGCAGTACTTC CASSLGTSGQSGQYF
TRBJ2-2 - 15 - TRBV7-9 TGTGCCAGCAGCTTGGGGGACTTCGGCACCGGGGAGCTGTTTTTT CASSLGDFGTGELFF
TRBJ2-7 - 15 TRBD2 TRBV9 TGTGCCAGCAGCGTAGGAGGAGCGGGACCCCACGAGCAGTACTTC CASSVGGAGPHEQYF
TRBJ2-3 - 13 TRBD2 TRBV27 TGTGCCAGCAGTGGACCGGGGGGAGATACGCAGTATTTT CASSGPGGDTQYF
TRBJ2-2 - 16 - TRBV5-4 TGTGCCAGCAGCTTGGTCCGCGGGATAAGCACCGGGGAGCTGTTTTTT CASSLVRGISTGELFF
TRBJ2-5 - 15 - TRBV11-1 TGTGCCAGCAGCTTACAGGGACAAAAGCAAGAGACCCAGTACTTC CASSLQGQKQETQYF
TRBJ1-5 - 13 - TRBV6-4 TGTGCCAGCAGTGACTCCCTCAATCAGCCCCAGCATTTT CASSDSLNQPQHF
TRBJ1-1 few 15 TRBD1 TRBV30 TGTGCCTGGAGTCTGACAGGGGGGACGAACACTGAAGCTTTCTTT CAWSLTGGTNTEAFF
TRBJ1-2 - 15 - TRBV7-6 TGTGCCAGCAGCTTAGGGGGGGTACGGGACTATGGCTACACCTTC CASSLGGVRDYGYTF
TRBJ2-5 - 17 TRBD2 TRBV27 TGTGCCAGCAGTTTCAGTGGTCTAGCGGGAGGGATCGAGACCCAGTACTTC CASSFSGLAGGIETQYF
TRBJ1-1 - 18 TRBD1 TRBV28 TGTGCCAGCATGGGACAGGGGATCCTGACTCCTTTGAACACTGAAGCTTTCTTT CASMGQGILTPLNTEAFF
TRBJ2-1 - 13 - TRBV19 TGTGCCAGTAGTGTGTATTCGGGGAGGGAGCAGTTCTTC CASSVYSGREQFF
TRBJ1-5 - 20 TRBD1 TRBV28 TGTGCCAGCAGTTTCTGGGATCCGGGACAGGGTAGGGATAGCAATCAGCCCCAGCATTTT CASSFWDPGQGRDSNQPQHF
TRBJ2-3 - 17 TRBD1 TRBV10-3 TGTGCCATCAGTTCCGGGACAGGGGGCGTGGGGACAGATACGCAGTATTTT CAISSGTGGVGTDTQYF
TRBJ2-2 - 18 TRBD2 TRBV10-3 TGTGCCATCAGTGAGTCGGGTTGGACTAGCGTATACACCGGGGAGCTGTTTTTT CAISESGWTSVYTGELFF
TRBJ2-1 - 16 TRBD1 TRBV19 TGTGCCAGTAGACCGGGACAGGGGGCCGGGGACAATGAGCAGTTCTTC CASRPGQGAGDNEQFF
TRBJ2-1 - 16 TRBD2 TRBV9 TGTGCCAGCAGCGTGGGGAGGACTAGCGGCGCTAATGAGCAGTTCTTC CASSVGRTSGANEQFF
TRBJ1-2 - 14 TRBD1 TRBV28 TGTGCCAGCAGGGCCGGGACAGGGTTGGAAGGCTACACCTTC CASRAGTGLEGYTF
TRBJ2-1 - 16 - TRBV7-2 TGTGCCAGCAGCCCAGGGATTGGACCTTCTTACAATGAGCAGTTCTTC CASSPGIGPSYNEQFF
TRBJ2-7 - 15 TRBD2 TRBV4-3 TGCGCCAGCAGCCAAGAGGGACTAGCGGAATACGAGCAGTACTTC CASSQEGLAEYEQYF
TRBJ2-3 - 15 - TRBV7-2 TGTGCCAGCAGGGATGACAGATGGCTCCGAGATACGCAGTATTTT CASRDDRWLRDTQYF
TRBJ1-2 - 14 TRBD1 TRBV2 TGTGCCAGCAGCCAGCAGGGACAGTCCTATGGCTACACCTTC CASSQQGQSYGYTF
TRBJ2-1 - 13 - TRBV5-4 TGTGCCAGCAGCCTTGACAACTACAATGAGCAGTTCTTC CASSLDNYNEQFF
TRBJ2-5 once 16 - TRBV4-1 TGCGCCAGCAGCCAAGAGGGTGCGGCAGCGAAAGAGACCCAGTACTTC CASSQEGAAAKETQYF
TRBJ1-2 - 12 TRBD1 TRBV7-8 TGTGCCAGCAGCACCCGGGACAGGGGCTACACCTTC CASSTRDRGYTF
TRBJ2-1 - 16 - TRBV6-1 TGTGCCAGCAGTGAATTCATGGGAGACATATACAATGAGCAGTTCTTC CASSEFMGDIYNEQFF
TRBJ2-1 few 14 - TRBV5-4 TGTGCCAGCAGCTTAGCGGGCCTCTACAATGAGCAGTTCTTC CASSLAGLYNEQFF
TRBJ1-1 - 11 - TRBV10-3 TGTGCCATCAGTGACGGAGAGGTAGCTTTCTTT CAISDGEVAFF
TRBJ2-7 once 14 TRBD2 TRBV5-1 TGCGCCAGCAATCCGGGACTAACCTCCTACGAGCAGTACTTC CASNPGLTSYEQYF
TRBJ2-7 - 14 - TRBV6-5 TGTGCCAGCAGTCAAGACAGGTATCTGAACGAGCAGTACTTC CASSQDRYLNEQYF
TRBJ2-7 - 13 TRBD1 TRBV11-2 TGTGCCAGCAGCCCCCGGACAGGGGACGAGCAGTACTTC CASSPRTGDEQYF
TRBJ1-5 - 16 TRBD1 TRBV7-2 TGTGCCAGCAGCTCCGGACAGGGGATTAGCAATCAGCCCCAGCATTTT CASSSGQGISNQPQHF
TRBJ2-5 - 13 TRBD1 TRBV29-1 TGCAGCGTTGGGCCAGGGGGCGCCGAGACCCAGTACTTC CSVGPGGAETQYF
TRBJ1-1 many 13 - TRBV19 TGTGCCACCCAAGGTAGCGGAGCCACTGAAGCTTTCTTT CATQGSGATEAFF
TRBJ2-3 - 13 - TRBV11-2 TGTGCCAGCAGCGCGCAAGCCGGTCGGACGCAGTATTTT CASSAQAGRTQYF
TRBJ1-1 - 12 TRBD1 TRBV28 TGTGCCGCACAGGGGGCATCTACTGAAGCTTTCTTT CAAQGASTEAFF
TRBJ2-7 - 18 TRBD2 TRBV27 TGTGCCAGCAGTTTCACGGGATCATCACTAGCGGGACTACGGGAGCAGTACTTC CASSFTGSSLAGLREQYF
TRBJ2-7 - 13 - TRBV6-1 TGTGCCAGCAGGCCGGGTCCTTTCTACGAGCAGTACTTC CASRPGPFYEQYF
TRBJ1-1 - 16 - TRBV25-1 TGTGCCAGCAGTGATCCCCCTCCAAGCATGAACACTGAAGCTTTCTTT CASSDPPPSMNTEAFF
TRBJ2-5 - 11 - TRBV20-1 TGCAGTTGTCAGGCCCTCGAGACCCAGTACTTC CSCQALETQYF
TRBJ1-1 once 13 - TRBV7-7 TGTGCCAGCAGCTCGGGAAGAAACACTGAAGCTTTCTTT CASSSGRNTEAFF
TRBJ2-2 - 15 TRBD1 TRBV19 TGTGCCAGTATCGAGGACAGGGGGGACACCGGGGAGCTGTTTTTT CASIEDRGDTGELFF